These 21 T cell receptor beta chains originate from one sample sequenced in a study of blood T cell repertoires in COVID-19. Only in-frame clones appear in the TCRdb table, and some are missing; sequencing was by immunoSEQ multiplex PCR. The sample has some 230,000 clones; 65% to 90% are singletons. The specimen sequenced was peripheral blood. The receptor set was obtained from a woman between 50 and 59 years old with acute or convalescent COVID-19.

This rearrangement joins TRBV3-1 (or the pseudogene TRBV3-2) to TRBJ2-2; D might be TRBD2 (5 bases). Per the germline V gene, CDR1 is LGHDT and CDR2 is YNNKEL (reference sequence). This CDR3 spans 16 amino acids. V was cut by 1 base and J by 5 bases, with 14 bases left in between. The CDR3 DNA reads as TGTGCCAGCAGCCAAGCCTCGGGCGGAGGTACCGGGGAGCTGTTTTTT. It is translated as CASSQASGGGTGELFF.

The genes are TRBV2 and TRBJ1-1; D remains unclear. The ends were cut back, 6 bases at V and 5 bases at J, with 7 bases in the middle. The germline V gene has CDR1 SNHLY and CDR2 FYNNEI. This CDR3 region has 11 residues. The CDR3 region has the DNA TGTGCCAGCAGCCCCGGTACTGAAGCTTTCTTT. This encodes CASSPGTEAFF.

The chain employs TRBV28 and TRBJ1-5; TRBD1 matches 8 bases. Germline assignment: CDR1 MDHEN and CDR2 SYDVKM. V lost 6 bases to trimming and J lost 7 bases; unmatched junction nucleotides: 8. The CDR3 is 14 amino acids. CDR3 sequence: CASRAGGGRQPQHF. The CDR3, as DNA: TGTGCCAGCAGGGCAGGGGGCGGTAGGCAGCCCCAGCATTTT.

The chain combines TRBV2 with TRBJ2-7, with TRBD1 identical over 7 bases. Germline CDR1 is SNHLY and CDR2 is FYNNEI. CDR3 length equals 11 residues. Germline trimming cut 7 bases from V and 8 bases from J; bases unmatched to any gene: 5. The CDR3: CASTDRDQQYF. The DNA for the CDR3 is TGTGCCAGCACAGACAGGGATCAGCAGTACTTC.

V gene TRBV2 combines with J gene TRBJ1-5, with unresolved D. CDR1 and CDR2 (germline): SNHLY, FYNNEI. The CDR3 totals 14 residues. V was trimmed by 8 bases and J by 0 bases, leaving 11 bases between them. The CDR3 region has the DNA TGTGCCAGCTCAAGGGAGCATAGCAATCAGCCCCAGCATTTT. Encoded protein: CASSREHSNQPQHF.

In its sample, this clone was seen once. The V gene is TRBV6-1, the J gene TRBJ2-2; 8 positions agree with TRBD1. This CDR3 region has 17 residues. V shed 3 bases and J 4 bases; nucleotides not matched to a gene: 10. The V gene's germline CDR1 is MNHNS and CDR2 SASEGT. The CDR3 loop reads CASSDRQRQGSTGELFF. Here the CDR3 DNA reads TGTGCCAGCAGTGATCGGCAAAGACAGGGGAGCACCGGGGAGCTGTTTTTT.

J is TRBJ2-1 and V is TRBV19; 9 nucleotides line up with TRBD1. The CDR3 covers 15 residues. The germline V gene has CDR1 LNHDA and CDR2 SQIVND (reference sequence). J lost 4 bases, V lost 8 bases, and 9 bases had no gene match. CDR3 nucleotides: TGTGCCAGTGGAGATACAGGGGGCGGATACAATGAGCAGTTCTTC. Encoded protein: CASGDTGGGYNEQFF.

This chain uses TRBV19 with TRBJ1-5; weak D call: TRBD1 (6 bases). Looked up from germline, CDR1 is LNHDA and CDR2 is SQIVND (reference sequence). This CDR3 has 15 amino acids. Trimming took 1 base from V and 4 from J, leaving 11 bases between them. The CDR3 loop reads CASSIGGHNNQPQHF. The CDR3, as DNA: TGTGCCAGTAGTATAGGGGGACACAATAATCAGCCCCAGCATTTT.

The CDR3 region is CASSKDRGTGYTF. The CDR3 DNA reads as TGTGCCAGCAGCAAGGACAGGGGAACTGGCTACACCTTC. The rearrangement uses TRBV5-4 and TRBJ1-2, with 9 bases matching TRBD1. This CDR3 has 13 amino acids. Germline CDR1 reads SGHNT; CDR2 reads YYREEE (reference sequence). The ends lost 4 bases at V and 7 bases at J; junction bases unmatched: 5. The complete variable domain, with remaining parts taken from reference TRBV5-4 and TRBJ1-2, reads ETGVTQSPTHLIKTRGQQVTLRCSSQSGHNTVSWYQQALGQGPQFIFQYYREEENGRGNFPPRFSGLQFPNYSSELNVNALELDDSALYLCASSKDRGTGYTFGSGTRLTVV.

The chain uses TRBV15 and TRBJ2-5, with 9 bases identical to TRBD2. The CDR3 runs 17 residues. The V gene end was trimmed by 0 bases and the J gene end by 3 bases; junction bases not matched to a gene: 8. Germline V gene lookup returns CDR1 LNHNV and CDR2 YYDKDF (reference sequence). In DNA form, the CDR3 reads TGTGCCACCAGCAGAGATCCGTCGGTAGCGGGAGAAGAGACCCAGTACTTC. It encodes CATSRDPSVAGEETQYF. Filled out from reference TRBV15 and TRBJ2-5, the complete variable domain reads DAMVIQNPRYQVTQFGKPVTLSCSQTLNHNVMYWYQQKSSQAPKLLFHYYDKDFNNEADTPDNFQSRRPNTSFCFLDIRSPGLGDTAMYLCATSRDPSVAGEETQYFGPGTRLLVL.

The chain employs TRBV4-2 and TRBJ1-3; D possibly corresponds to TRBD1 (6 bases). The CDR3 length is 14 residues. Germline V CDR1 and CDR2: LGHNA, YNFKEQ. The V and J ends lost 1 base and 7 bases respectively, with 11 bases between them. CDR3 protein: CASSQGGGANTIYF. The DNA for the CDR3 is TGTGCCAGCAGCCAAGGAGGGGGGGCGAACACCATATATTTT.

This clone was seen a handful of times. The V and J genes are TRBV4-2 and TRBJ2-7; D unclear. In germline, CDR1 is LGHNA, CDR2 YNFKEQ. The CDR3 totals 14 residues. Trimming left V 4 bases short and J 4 bases short, with 14 bases between. Here the CDR3 reads CASSPDSGAYEQYF. CDR3 in DNA: TGTGCCAGCAGCCCAGATTCTGGAGCGTACGAGCAGTACTTC.

The rearrangement links TRBV9 to TRBJ2-5, with D perhaps matching TRBD2 (7 bases). Trimming shortened V by 0 bases and J by 4 bases, and 13 bases separated the two germline ends. Germline V gene data show CDR1 as SGDLS and CDR2 as YYNGEE. The CDR3 contains 15 residues. The CDR3 bases are TGTGCCAGCAGCGTAGTGGGAGGGGGAGGAGAGACCCAGTACTTC. It translates to CASSVVGGGGETQYF.

The chain couples TRBV11-2 to TRBJ1-1; D uncertain. Germline lookup yields CDR1 SGHAT and CDR2 FQNNGV. V lost 1 base and J 1 base, leaving 4 bases between the germline ends. The CDR3 runs to 13 residues. This chain's CDR3 is CASSLGGNTEAFF. The DNA of the CDR3 is TGTGCCAGCAGCTTAGGCGGGAACACTGAAGCTTTCTTT.

The chain carries TRBV4-2 and TRBJ2-7, with 10 bases identical to TRBD1. Trimming took 1 base from V and 2 from J; bases not matched to a gene: 2. The CDR3 loop spans 15 amino acids. The germline V gene encodes CDR1 LGHNA and CDR2 YNFKEQ. The CDR3 protein is CASSQAGQGTYEQYF. CDR3 bases: TGTGCCAGCAGCCAAGCGGGACAGGGGACCTACGAGCAGTACTTC.

This clone appeared a few times. DNA of the CDR3: TGTGCCAGCAGTCGAGCGGGACCAAACTATGGCTACACCTTC. This translates into CASSRAGPNYGYTF. The chain carries TRBV6-2 or TRBV6-3 and TRBJ1-2; D possibly corresponds to TRBD1 (5 bases). Per the germline V gene, CDR1 is MNHEY and CDR2 is SVGEGT. The CDR3 has 14 residues. Trimming took 5 bases from V and 2 from J, leaving 12 bases between them.

The CDR3 sequence: CASSLLAVSTDTQYF. The CDR3 DNA is TGCGCCAGCAGCCTTCTAGCAGTGAGCACAGATACGCAGTATTTT. The chain uses TRBV4-1 and TRBJ2-3; a possible D gene is TRBD2 (5 bases). Trimming pared 4 bases from V and 0 bases from J, leaving 11 bases between. The CDR3 totals 15 residues. Germline CDR1 reads MGHRA; CDR2 reads YSYEKL.

The chain employs TRBV4-1 and TRBJ1-4; D is possibly TRBD1 (6 bases). V lost 0 bases and J 8 bases, leaving 22 bases between the germline ends. The CDR3 consists of 18 residues. Per the germline V gene, CDR1 is MGHRA and CDR2 is YSYEKL. CDR3 amino acids: CASSQDRGFGTEREKLFF. CDR3 nucleotides: TGCGCCAGCAGCCAAGATAGGGGGTTTGGAACAGAGAGAGAAAAACTGTTTTTT.

This rearrangement joins TRBV28 to TRBJ2-5, with TRBD1 matching over 10 bases. Germline CDR1 and CDR2: MDHEN and SYDVKM. The length of the CDR3 is 14 residues. Germline trimming cut 8 bases from V and 6 bases from J; bases unmatched to any gene: 9. In DNA form, the CDR3 reads TGTGCCAGCTCAAGGACAGGGGGATTAAAGACCCAGTACTTC. This codes for CASSRTGGLKTQYF.

The V gene is TRBV3-1 (or the pseudogene TRBV3-2), the J gene TRBJ2-1; TRBD2 is a possible D gene (6 bases). The V gene lost 4 bases and the J gene lost 13 bases, with 17 bases spanning the gap. Germline assignment: CDR1 LGHDT and CDR2 YNNKEL (reference sequence). This CDR3 comprises 13 residues. The CDR3 DNA follows: TGTGCCAGCAGCCCATACTTCCGGGACTTACAGTTCTTC. It translates to CASSPYFRDLQFF.

The CDR3: CSVVWALYGYTF. The DNA of the CDR3 is TGCAGCGTTGTTTGGGCCCTCTATGGCTACACCTTC. The rearrangement links TRBV29-1 to TRBJ1-2, with D uncertain. This CDR3 spans 12 amino acids. Per the germline V gene, CDR1 is SQVTM and CDR2 is ANQGSEA. V dropped 4 bases and J dropped 4 bases, with 10 bases sitting between them.